This TCR beta chain was sequenced during a study of regulatory T cells in long-lasting Graves disease. Investigators prepared the TCR beta libraries by applying iRepertoire HTBI primers and Arm-PCR of CDR3 regions. TCRdb re-derived calls from the multiplex PCR reads in MiXCR, one entry per CDR3 protein. This table holds approximately 480,000 distinct CDR3 sequences, around 15% found once. The CDR3 is 14 amino acids. The germline CDR1 and CDR2 sequences are SEHNR and FQNEAQ (reference sequence). V dropped 1 base and J dropped 8 bases, with 12 bases sitting between them. This clonotype was detected only a few times. The sample's time point: newly diagnosed GD, antithyroid drugs for less than 3 months. TCR sequences were obtained from RNA taken from PBMCs. In addition, the sample was reused for a study of T cells in Graves' hyperthyroidism and ophthalmopathy.

Sample: peripheral blood mononuclear cells (PBMCs), taken at new diagnosis, from a patient treated with antithyroid drugs. This rearrangement joins TRBV7-9 to TRBJ2-1; possibly TRBD1 for D (5 bases). This receptor was obtained from a middle-aged man with Graves disease. CDR3 loop: CASSLGAPRDEQFF. The CDR3 DNA is TGTGCCAGCAGCTTAGGCGCCCCCAGGGATGAGCAGTTCTTC.